This T cell receptor beta chain was obtained from a study of blood T cell repertoires in COVID-19. Clones were sequenced by immunoSEQ multiplex PCR, and TCRdb holds only the in-frame ones, with some missing. The repertoire holds about 270,000 clones, with 80% to 90% as singletons. Sequenced input: PBMCs or T cells enriched from blood (not recorded which). The TCR comes from a woman younger than 30 who had recovered from COVID-19.

The CDR3 DNA sequence: TGCGCCAGCAGCCAAGATCCGGCAGGGCACAATTCACCCCTCCACTTT. Its translation is CASSQDPAGHNSPLHF. V usage is TRBV4-1 and J usage is TRBJ1-6; maybe TRBD1 (5 bases). Germline V lookup: CDR1 MGHRA, CDR2 YSYEKL. The ends were cut back, 0 bases at V and 7 bases at J, with 13 bases in the middle. The CDR3 is 16 amino acids.